These 10 T cell receptor beta chains came from one sample sequenced in a study of beta chain features in type 1 diabetes. These TCRs are of unknown antigen specificity. As every portion of the isolated RNA was reverse transcribed, the sequencing read expressed TCRB transcripts. Repertoires were generated with immunoSEQ multiplex PCR, while TCRdb's copy carries only in-frame clones and drops some. The sample includes around 120,000 clones, approximately 15% of them seen just once. Regarding the study as a whole: Shorter TCRB CDR3s, moderately but significantly so, marked every one of the four CD4+ subsets in Type 1 diabetes patients.

The sequencing input was central memory CD4+ T cells from blood. Receptor source: a man between 18 and 35 years old with type 1 diabetes.

J is TRBJ2-5 and V is TRBV4-2, with TRBD2 matching over 12 bases. Germline-derived CDR1 and CDR2 are LGHNA and YNFKEQ. The trim removed 0 bases at V and 4 bases at J, leaving 3 bases unmatched. This CDR3 region has 16 residues. In nucleotides, the CDR3 is TGTGCCAGCAGCCAAGAACTAGCGGGAGGCGGAGAGACCCAGTACTTC. Translating gives CASSQELAGGGETQYF.

The chain employs TRBV6-1 and TRBJ2-5; D not resolved. The CDR3 has 14 residues. V was trimmed by 6 bases and J by 2 bases, leaving 13 bases between them. Germline CDR1 reads MNHNS; CDR2 reads SASEGT. CDR3 DNA sequence: TGTGCCAGCAGGGACGACCTCCTTCAAGAGACCCAGTACTTC. Residues: CASRDDLLQETQYF.

This clone was counted a few times. This chain links TRBV13 with TRBJ1-3; 8 bases are shared with TRBD1. Trimming at V came to 6 bases and at J to 4 bases, leaving 11 bases not matched to a gene. This CDR3 is built from 16 residues. In germline, CDR1 is PRHDT, CDR2 FYEKMQ (reference sequence). The CDR3 nucleotides are TGTGCCAGCAGTTTGACTCGGACAGGGCACGGAAACACCATATATTTT. Translation: CASSLTRTGHGNTIYF.

The chain joins TRBV7-3 to TRBJ2-5, with no clear D. CDR1 and CDR2 from the germline V gene are SGHTA and FQGTGA. Trimming pared 10 bases from V and 0 bases from J, leaving 12 bases between. This CDR3 is built from 13 residues. The CDR3 loop reads CATREGNQETQYF. For the CDR3, the DNA is TGTGCCACCAGAGAAGGAAACCAAGAGACCCAGTACTTC. The complete variable domain, with remaining parts taken from reference TRBV7-3 and TRBJ2-5, reads GAGVSQTPSNKVTEKGKYVELRCDPISGHTALYWYRQSLGQGPEFLIYFQGTGAADDSGLPNDRFFAVRPEGSVSTLKIQRTERGDSAVYLCATREGNQETQYFGPGTRLLVL.

The table lists this clone with a few counts. This chain links TRBV7-7 with TRBJ1-5; D possibly corresponds to TRBD1 (5 bases). CDR1 is SSHAT, CDR2 FNYEAQ, per germline (reference sequence). The CDR3 is made up of 13 amino acids. The CDR3, as DNA: TGTGCTAGCGGGACTTCCCCGGGACAGCCCCAGCATTTT. It encodes CASGTSPGQPQHF.

This clone was detected a few times. The chain carries TRBV30 and TRBJ2-3; possibly TRBD2 for D (6 bases). The length of the CDR3 is 17 residues. V lost 0 bases to trimming and J lost 5 bases, with 21 bases between them. Germline CDR1 reads GTSNPN; CDR2 reads SVGIG (reference sequence). The chain's CDR3 is CAWSVPVGREMIDTQYF. The DNA for the CDR3 is TGTGCCTGGAGTGTCCCCGTCGGTCGGGAGATGATAGATACGCAGTATTTT.

The V gene is TRBV7-2, the J gene TRBJ1-5; TRBD1 agrees at 9 bases. Germline loops: CDR1 SGHTA, CDR2 FQGNSA. CDR3 length: 14 residues. Trimming took 5 bases from V and 5 from J; bases not matched to a gene: 4. The CDR3 loop is CASSTGQGYQPQHF. The CDR3 DNA is TGTGCCAGCAGCACGGGACAGGGTTATCAGCCCCAGCATTTT.

The table lists this clone with a few counts. The chain is built from TRBV10-3 and TRBJ1-1; tentative D call: TRBD1 (6 bases). CDR1 ENHRY and CDR2 SYGVKD come from the germline V gene. Trimming removed 6 bases at V and 6 bases at J, with 17 bases between. This CDR3 is 14 amino acids long. Here the CDR3 reads CAISPDSSGPEAFF. The CDR3 region has the DNA TGTGCCATCAGCCCGGACAGTTCGGGACCTGAAGCTTTCTTT.

The CDR3 coding sequence is TGCAGTGCGGCGGATACGCAGTATTTT. Protein product: CSAADTQYF. The chain recombines TRBV20-1 with TRBJ2-3; D is uncertain. V gave up 6 bases and J gave up 6 bases, with 4 bases separating them. The CDR3 spans 9 residues. Per germline, CDR1 DFQATT and CDR2 SNEGSKA (reference sequence).

The CDR3 protein is CASSAGLAEETQYF. As DNA, the CDR3 is TGCGCCAGCAGCGCGGGACTAGCGGAAGAGACCCAGTACTTC. The chain links TRBV5-1 to TRBJ2-5; 11 bases match TRBD2. Germline loops: CDR1 SGHRS, CDR2 YFSETQ. Trimming at V came to 4 bases and at J to 3 bases, leaving 2 bases not matched to a gene. The CDR3 covers 14 residues.